One sample yielded the 5 T cell receptor beta chains listed below, sequenced in a study of T cell responses to AZD1222 COVID-19 vaccine. Some clones are missing from TCRdb's copy, which holds only in-frame ones; the method was immunoSEQ multiplex PCR. The data contain roughly 180,000 clones, around 88% of them seen just once; the ten biggest clones take up 0.4% to 0.5%. The starting material was peripheral blood, obtained on day 0 of AZD1222 vaccination. These receptors were taken from an adult in good health.

The J gene is TRBJ2-1, the V gene TRBV9; TRBD2 aligns across 10 bases. Germline CDR1 and CDR2: SGDLS and YYNGEE. This CDR3 region has 15 residues. V lost 0 bases to trimming and J lost 8 bases; unmatched junction nucleotides: 5. CDR3 residues: CASSVARTSGDEQFF. In DNA form, the CDR3 reads TGTGCCAGCAGCGTAGCTAGGACTAGCGGCGATGAGCAGTTCTTC.

This clone turned up a few times. The chain uses TRBV2 and TRBJ1-5, with D possibly being TRBD1 (6 bases). There are 15 residues in the CDR3. V lost 4 bases and J lost 4, with 14 bases in between. Germline V gene lookup returns CDR1 SNHLY and CDR2 FYNNEI. CDR3 residues: CASSVNRGGNQPQHF. The CDR3 DNA reads TGTGCCAGCAGTGTAAACAGAGGGGGGAATCAGCCCCAGCATTTT.

This clone has only one observation. J is TRBJ2-7 and V is TRBV4-1; D not resolved. CDR1 MGHRA and CDR2 YSYEKL come from the germline V gene. CDR3 length: 15 amino acids. V was clipped by 7 bases and J by 0 bases, with 16 bases between them. The CDR3 nucleotides are TGCGCCAGCACCCAGCAGGCCACTAACTCCTACGAGCAGTACTTC. It codes for CASTQQATNSYEQYF.

The chain carries TRBV29-1 and TRBJ2-6; unclear D gene. Germline V gene sequence: CDR1 SQVTM, CDR2 ANQGSEA. The V and J ends lost 7 bases and 0 bases respectively, with 13 bases between them. The CDR3 spans 15 residues. The CDR3 bases are TGCAGCGGGCTGGGGAAGCTCTCTGGGGCCAACGTCCTGACTTTC. It encodes CSGLGKLSGANVLTF.

This clone was seen more than once but under ten times. This chain joins TRBV6-2 or TRBV6-3 and TRBJ1-1; the D gene is possibly TRBD1 (6 bases). Trimming left V 0 bases short and J 3 bases short, with 14 bases between. The CDR3 loop spans 16 amino acids. Germline loops: CDR1 MNHEY, CDR2 SVGEGT. The CDR3 here is CASSYSSGGADTEAFF. CDR3 coding DNA: TGTGCCAGCAGTTACTCATCGGGGGGCGCGGACACTGAAGCTTTCTTT.